One and the same sample provided the 32 T cell receptor beta chains below, sequenced in a study of T cells in Graves' hyperthyroidism and ophthalmopathy. The TCR beta CDR3 regions underwent amplification using RNA transcripts as the source. The HTBI set primed first-round TCR CDR3 RT-PCR. In TCRdb, the multiplex PCR reads were re-called with MiXCR into one record per CDR3 protein. The sample has 480,000 or so distinct CDR3 sequences; about 45% are singletons. Material: peripheral blood or thyroid tissue (not recorded which). Every receptor here comes from an adult woman with Graves' disease, either hyperthyroidism or ophthalmopathy (not recorded which).

This clonotype has at least ten counts. The rearrangement joins TRBV3-1 to TRBJ1-1; D is uncertain. V dropped 0 bases and J dropped 4 bases, with 12 bases sitting between them. CDR3 size: 15 residues. Germline V gene sequence: CDR1 LGHDT, CDR2 YNNKEL (reference sequence). The CDR3 loop reads CASSQDGVIGTEAFF. CDR3 nucleotide sequence: TGTGCCAGCAGCCAAGATGGGGTGATTGGCACTGAAGCTTTCTTT.

The genes are TRBV7-2 and TRBJ1-1, with D possibly being TRBD1 (5 bases). Trimming cost V 8 bases and J 0 bases, with 16 bases left between them. The CDR3 is 15 amino acids. Per germline, CDR1 SGHTA and CDR2 FQGNSA. The CDR3 nucleotides read TGTGCCAGCTCACCGCGACAGACGGTGAACACTGAAGCTTTCTTT. This translates into CASSPRQTVNTEAFF.

This clonotype has ten or more counts. The CDR3 DNA sequence: TGTGCCAGCAGGTCGACAGGGGTTTCCTATGGCTACACCTTC. This sequence encodes CASRSTGVSYGYTF. V and J are TRBV12-3 or TRBV12-4 and TRBJ1-2; 8 bases are a match to TRBD1. The CDR3 totals 14 residues. The V gene end was trimmed by 6 bases and the J gene end by 4 bases; junction bases not matched to a gene: 7.

This clonotype was observed many times. This chain's CDR3 is CAISDNYYGYTF. In DNA form, the CDR3 reads TGTGCCATCAGTGACAATTACTATGGCTACACCTTC. This chain links TRBV10-3 with TRBJ1-2; D remains ambiguous. CDR1 and CDR2 from the germline V gene are ENHRY and SYGVKD. With 3 bases removed from V and 3 bases from J, the gap between germline ends came to 5 bases. CDR3 length: 12 residues.

The table lists this clonotype with many counts. V gene TRBV6-1 combines with J gene TRBJ1-1; D may be TRBD1 (5 bases). V shed 7 bases and J shed 2 bases, with 14 bases lying between them. The length of the CDR3 is 14 residues. Germline CDR1 is MNHNS and CDR2 is SASEGT. This CDR3 reads CASIKSGGNTEAFF. The CDR3 region has the DNA TGTGCCAGCATTAAGTCTGGGGGAAACACTGAAGCTTTCTTT.

V usage is TRBV19 and J usage is TRBJ1-1; 7 bases fit TRBD1. Germline lookup yields CDR1 LNHDA and CDR2 SQIVND (reference sequence). V shed 7 bases, J shed 1 base, and the junction held 6 bases outside the gene matches. This CDR3 is built from 14 residues. CDR3 loop: CASTRDSSNTEAFF. The CDR3 DNA reads as TGTGCCAGTACCCGGGACAGCTCGAACACTGAAGCTTTCTTT.

The chain carries TRBV7-2 and TRBJ2-7; tentatively, D is TRBD1 or TRBD2 (5 bases each). This CDR3 comprises 15 residues. Germline V gene lookup returns CDR1 SGHTA and CDR2 FQGNSA. V lost 2 bases, J lost 5 bases, and 16 bases lay in between. Here the CDR3 DNA reads TGTGCCAGCAGCTTACAGGGTGGGACCGCTCACGAGCAGTACTTC. It is translated as CASSLQGGTAHEQYF.

This clonotype appeared many times. CDR3 DNA sequence: TGTGCCAGCAGCTTAGGACAATCTCCCACCATATATTTT. Its translation: CASSLGQSPTIYF. This chain connects TRBV7-2 to TRBJ1-3; D is uncertain. The CDR3 has 13 amino acids. Between the trimmed V and J ends, which lost 1 base and 9 bases, there was a span of 10 bases. CDR1 is SGHTA, CDR2 FQGNSA, per germline.

This clonotype occurred many times. This chain joins TRBV12-3 or TRBV12-4 and TRBJ1-6; D remains unclear. The length of the CDR3 is 14 residues. Deletions cut 3 bases from V and 9 bases from J, with 12 bases between. CDR3 sequence reads: CASSFGRDLSPLHF. Here the CDR3 DNA reads TGTGCCAGCAGTTTTGGGCGGGATCTTTCACCCCTCCACTTT.

A few counts support this clonotype. The rearrangement joins TRBV29-1 to TRBJ1-1, with D possibly matching TRBD1 (5 bases). V lost 4 bases, J lost 1 base, and 7 bases lay in between. CDR3 length: 12 amino acids. CDR1 and CDR2 from the germline V gene are SQVTM and ANQGSEA. As DNA, the CDR3 is TGCAGCGTTGCAGGGACGAACACTGAAGCTTTCTTT. Residues: CSVAGTNTEAFF.

The chain links TRBV19 to TRBJ1-2, with TRBD1 matching 7 bases. In germline, CDR1 is LNHDA, CDR2 SQIVND (reference sequence). This CDR3 is 13 amino acids long. The V segment lost 9 bases and the J segment 0 bases; nucleotides outside the gene matches: 4. CDR3 amino acids: CASLDRPNYGYTF. Written as DNA, the CDR3 is TGTGCCAGCTTGGACAGGCCTAACTATGGCTACACCTTC.

This clonotype was recorded a few times. The chain uses TRBV15 and TRBJ1-2, with D maybe TRBD1 (6 bases). This CDR3 comprises 17 residues. Germline assignment: CDR1 LNHNV and CDR2 YYDKDF (reference sequence). Trimming pared 0 bases from V and 6 bases from J, leaving 20 bases between. CDR3 DNA sequence: TGTGCCACCAGCAGAGACGCGAAACGGGGGCTTTACAATGGCTACACCTTC. Translated: CATSRDAKRGLYNGYTF.

The chain couples TRBV29-1 to TRBJ1-1; D is perhaps TRBD1 (5 bases). The length of the CDR3 is 14 residues. Between the trimmed V and J ends, which lost 4 bases and 6 bases, there was a span of 18 bases. CDR1 is SQVTM and CDR2 is ANQGSEA in the germline V gene. CDR3 region: CSVARRGEWAEAFF. The CDR3 nucleotides are TGCAGCGTTGCCCGGAGAGGGGAATGGGCTGAAGCTTTCTTT.

The chain combines TRBV2 with TRBJ1-5; a weak D match, TRBD1 (6 bases). In germline, CDR1 is SNHLY, CDR2 FYNNEI. The V gene lost 1 base and the J gene lost 0 bases, with 7 bases spanning the gap. The CDR3 has 15 residues. The CDR3 reads CASSEEGDSNQPQHF. CDR3 bases: TGTGCCAGCAGTGAAGAGGGGGATAGCAATCAGCCCCAGCATTTT.

This chain uses TRBV10-3 with TRBJ2-3; TRBD2 matches at 7 bases. With 6 bases clipped from V and 11 bases from J, the junction kept 8 bases outside the gene matches. The CDR3 has 12 residues. Germline V gene lookup returns CDR1 ENHRY and CDR2 SYGVKD. The chain's CDR3 is CAIRGLENEQYF. The CDR3 coding sequence is TGTGCCATCAGAGGACTAGAGAATGAGCAGTATTTT.

This clonotype has only a few counts. The chain carries TRBV7-9 and TRBJ2-7, with 7 bases identical to TRBD1. The germline V gene has CDR1 SEHNR and CDR2 FQNEAQ (reference sequence). The CDR3 runs to 15 residues. Germline trimming cut 6 bases from V and 3 bases from J; bases unmatched to any gene: 11. Here the CDR3 reads CASSPKTGLGYEQYF. The DNA of the CDR3 is TGTGCCAGCAGTCCGAAGACAGGGTTGGGCTACGAGCAGTACTTC.

This clonotype appeared many times. V gene TRBV20-1 combines with J gene TRBJ2-7; D is possibly TRBD1 or TRBD2 (5 bases each). Germline V gene lookup returns CDR1 DFQATT and CDR2 SNEGSKA (reference sequence). V was trimmed by 1 base and J by 3 bases, leaving 13 bases between them. The CDR3 extends over 14 amino acids. The CDR3 is CSARVQGEFYEQYF. The CDR3 DNA is TGCAGTGCTAGAGTCCAGGGAGAGTTCTACGAGCAGTACTTC.

This rearrangement joins TRBV9 to TRBJ2-5; 8 bases agree with TRBD2. The CDR3 covers 16 residues. Looked up from germline, CDR1 is SGDLS and CDR2 is YYNGEE. With 4 bases clipped from V and 4 bases from J, the junction kept 12 bases outside the gene matches. The CDR3 reads CASSQAVAGSGETQYF. CDR3 sequence (DNA): TGTGCCAGCAGCCAAGCGGTAGCGGGGAGTGGAGAGACCCAGTACTTC.

Comment on this clonotype: One end of the junction does not line up with germline, which may come from a read error. The CDR3, as DNA: TGCAGCGTTGACGTGATGGGGGGATTCGGCACCCGGGAGCTGTTTTTT. It encodes CSVDVMGGFGTRELFF. The chain links TRBV29-1 to TRBJ2-2; tentative D call: TRBD2 (6 bases). The germline V gene has CDR1 SQVTM and CDR2 ANQGSEA. The CDR3 runs to 16 residues.

This clonotype was counted a single time. The chain links TRBV12-3 or TRBV12-4 to TRBJ2-2; 11 positions match TRBD1. V shed 5 bases and J 4 bases; nucleotides not matched to a gene: 3. The CDR3 contains 15 residues. The CDR3 DNA reads TGTGCCAGCAGTGGACAGGGGGCGACCACCGGGGAGCTGTTTTTT. Translation gives CASSGQGATTGELFF.

The chain joins TRBV10-3 to TRBJ2-2; possible D gene TRBD2, 6 bases. Trimming shortened V by 10 bases and J by 0 bases, and 12 bases separated the two germline ends. CDR1 is ENHRY and CDR2 is SYGVKD in the germline V gene. The CDR3 sequence is 14 residues long. The CDR3, as DNA: TGTGCCACCTCCGGGAGCCCGAACACCGGGGAGCTGTTTTTT. Translated: CATSGSPNTGELFF.

This clonotype appeared a few times. The genes are TRBV28 and TRBJ2-5, with 9 positions matching TRBD1. The junction had 7 bases not matched to a gene; V was cut back by 3 bases and J by 5 bases. The CDR3 is made up of 15 amino acids. Germline-derived CDR1 and CDR2 are MDHEN and SYDVKM. CDR3 nucleotides: TGTGCCAGCAGTTTTGGGACAGGGCCTCACGAGACCCAGTACTTC. As protein: CASSFGTGPHETQYF. Based on the CDR3 plus reference TRBV28 and TRBJ2-5, the full variable domain is DVKVTQSSRYLVKRTGEKVFLECVQDMDHENMFWYRQDPGLGLRLIYFSYDVKMKEKGDIPEGYSVSREKKERFSLILESASTNQTSMYLCASSFGTGPHETQYFGPGTRLLVL.

In this sample, this clonotype turned up a few times. J is TRBJ2-2 and V is TRBV9; D is unclear. The CDR3 is made up of 16 amino acids. CDR1 and CDR2 (germline): SGDLS, YYNGEE. The ends were cut back, 0 bases at V and 6 bases at J, with 15 bases in the middle. Here the CDR3 DNA reads TGTGCCAGCAGCGTAGGCCCGGACCAGACGGCCGGGGAGCTGTTTTTT. Translation: CASSVGPDQTAGELFF.

The chain recombines TRBV29-1 with TRBJ1-1, with 7 bases lining up with TRBD1. This CDR3 has 15 residues. Germline loops: CDR1 SQVTM, CDR2 ANQGSEA. With 6 bases clipped from V and 1 base from J, the junction kept 11 bases outside the gene matches. DNA of the CDR3: TGCAGCGTGCGGGACAGATATCTTACGAACACTGAAGCTTTCTTT. It yields the protein CSVRDRYLTNTEAFF. The variable domain in full, completed from reference TRBV29-1 and TRBJ1-1, reads SAVISQKPSRDICQRGTSLTIQCQVDSQVTMMFWYRQQPGQSLTLIATANQGSEATYESGFVIDKFPISRPNLTFSTLTVSNMSPEDSSIYLCSVRDRYLTNTEAFFGQGTRLTVV.

This clonotype was seen more than once but under ten times. The genes are TRBV10-3 and TRBJ1-2; D gene unclear. The CDR3 consists of 13 residues. The V end lost 2 bases, the J end lost 2 bases, and 6 bases lay between the germline ends. Germline values: CDR1 ENHRY, CDR2 SYGVKD. DNA of the CDR3: TGTGCCATCAGTGAGGGTCGAAACTATGGCTACACCTTC. This codes for CAISEGRNYGYTF.

The V and J genes are TRBV30 and TRBJ1-2; 8 nucleotides line up with TRBD1. The germline gives CDR1 GTSNPN, CDR2 SVGIG (reference sequence). Losses at the gene ends were 2 bases for V and 8 bases for J; bases not matched to a gene: 16. CDR3 size: 16 residues. The CDR3, as DNA: TGTGCCTGGAGTTTAGGACAGGGCGGGAATTTGCGCGGCTACACCTTC. This gives the protein CAWSLGQGGNLRGYTF. Based on the CDR3 plus reference TRBV30 and TRBJ1-2, the full variable domain is SQTIHQWPATLVQPVGSPLSLECTVEGTSNPNLYWYRQAAGRGLQLLFYSVGIGQISSEVPQNLSASRPQDRQFILSSKKLLLSDSGFYLCAWSLGQGGNLRGYTFGSGTRLTVV.

This clonotype appeared many times. V and J are TRBV12-3 or TRBV12-4 and TRBJ2-7; the match to TRBD2 covers 11 bases. The V and J ends lost 6 bases and 2 bases, in that order; junction bases with no gene match: 3. This CDR3 spans 14 amino acids. This chain's CDR3 is CASRLAGDTYEQYF. The CDR3 DNA sequence: TGTGCCAGCAGACTAGCGGGAGATACCTACGAGCAGTACTTC.

On this clonotype itself: One junction end does not reproduce the germline sequence, and a read error may be involved. The rearrangement joins TRBV7-2 to TRBJ1-5, with a tentative D call TRBD1 (5 bases). Germline V gene lookup returns CDR1 SGHTA and CDR2 FQGNSA. This CDR3 has 14 amino acids. The CDR3 spells CASSPGIPRGPQHF. CDR3 bases: TGCGCCAGCAGCCCGGGGATACCAAGGGGGCCCCAGCATTTT. Full variable domain (rest looked up from reference TRBV7-2 and TRBJ1-5): GAGVSQSPSNKVTEKGKDVELRCDPISGHTALYWYRQSLGQGLEFLIYFQGNSAPDKSGLPSDRFSAERTGGSVSTLTIQRTQQEDSAVYLCASSPGIPRGPQHFGDGTRLSIL.

This chain connects TRBV5-1 to TRBJ1-1; no clear D gene. Germline lookup yields CDR1 SGHRS and CDR2 YFSETQ. CDR3 length equals 12 residues. V lost 7 bases, J lost 0 bases, and 7 bases lay in between. DNA for the CDR3: TGCGCCAGCGGAGGGCTGAACACTGAAGCTTTCTTT. Translated: CASGGLNTEAFF.

As DNA, the CDR3 is TGTGCCAGCAGCGTAGAGTCAAGCAATCAGCCCCAGCATTTT. As protein: CASSVESSNQPQHF. The gene calls are TRBV9 and TRBJ1-5; D gene uncertain. Trimming stripped 0 bases from V and 1 base from J, with 5 bases between. The CDR3 covers 14 residues. Germline-derived CDR1 and CDR2 are SGDLS and YYNGEE.

The rearrangement links TRBV29-1 to TRBJ2-7, with TRBD1 identical over 9 bases. V was pared by 7 bases and J by 3 bases, with 13 bases of the junction left unmatched. The germline CDR1 and CDR2 sequences are SQVTM and ANQGSEA. The CDR3 spans 15 residues. Here the CDR3 reads CSAGVGTGKFYEQYF. The CDR3 DNA reads as TGCAGCGCAGGCGTTGGGACAGGGAAATTCTACGAGCAGTACTTC.

There are many counts of this clonotype. The gene calls are TRBV18 and TRBJ2-1; a possible D gene is TRBD2 (6 bases). The CDR3 spans 13 residues. Germline-derived CDR1 and CDR2 are KGHSH and LQKENI. Trimming shortened V by 10 bases and J by 5 bases, and 15 bases separated the two germline ends. CDR3 region: CATLRDANNEQFF. CDR3 nucleotide sequence: TGTGCCACCCTGCGGGACGCGAACAATGAGCAGTTCTTC.